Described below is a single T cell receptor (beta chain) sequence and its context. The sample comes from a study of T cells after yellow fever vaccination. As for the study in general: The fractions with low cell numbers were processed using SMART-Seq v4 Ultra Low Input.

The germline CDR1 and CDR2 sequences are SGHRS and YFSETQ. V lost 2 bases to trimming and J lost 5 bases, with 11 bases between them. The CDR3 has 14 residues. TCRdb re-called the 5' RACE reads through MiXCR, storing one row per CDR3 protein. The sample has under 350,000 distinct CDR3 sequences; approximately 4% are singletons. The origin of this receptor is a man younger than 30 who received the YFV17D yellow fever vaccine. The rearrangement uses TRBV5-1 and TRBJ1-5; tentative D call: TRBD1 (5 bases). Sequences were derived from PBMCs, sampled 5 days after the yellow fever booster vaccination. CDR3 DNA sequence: TGCGCCAGCAGCTTTTCGGGGGATGATCAGCCCCAGCATTTT. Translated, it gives CASSFSGDDQPQHF.